Following are 9 T cell receptor beta chains from one sample sequenced in a study of T cells in Graves' hyperthyroidism and ophthalmopathy. The CDR3 regions of TCR beta were amplified from RNA transcripts. HTBI primers were used for first-round RT-PCR of the TCR CDR3. TCRdb fed the multiplex PCR reads into MiXCR, producing one record per CDR3 protein. The sample lists around 380,000 distinct CDR3 sequences, 13% occurring once. Sample: blood. These receptors all come from a man aged 30 to 45 with Graves' hyperthyroidism that later progressed to Graves' ophthalmopathy.

The chain joins TRBV7-9 to TRBJ2-1; 7 bases align to TRBD1. The junction had 8 bases not matched to a gene; V was cut back by 4 bases and J by 14 bases. CDR3 size: 12 residues. Looked up from germline, CDR1 is SEHNR and CDR2 is FQNEAQ (reference sequence). CDR3 amino acids: CASSSGTAPEFF. The CDR3 DNA follows: TGTGCCAGCAGCTCCGGGACAGCCCCGGAGTTCTTC.

V gene TRBV20-1 combines with J gene TRBJ1-5, with a tentative D call TRBD1 (6 bases). Germline assignment: CDR1 DFQATT and CDR2 SNEGSKA (reference sequence). V lost 0 bases and J lost 11, with 17 bases in between. This CDR3 contains 14 residues. The CDR3 reads CSAREGGGGETQHF. The DNA for the CDR3 is TGCAGTGCTAGAGAAGGGGGGGGGGGGGAGACCCAGCATTTT.

This chain links TRBV11-2 with TRBJ2-7, with D maybe TRBD1 (6 bases). The CDR3 runs 13 residues. The V gene lost 3 bases and the J gene lost 7 bases, with 13 bases spanning the gap. Per the germline V gene, CDR1 is SGHAT and CDR2 is FQNNGV. CDR3 amino acids: CASSFQGLEEQYF. DNA for the CDR3: TGTGCCAGCAGCTTCCAGGGGCTGGAAGAGCAGTACTTC.

This clonotype has a count of ten or more. V and J are TRBV6-1 and TRBJ1-5; D is perhaps TRBD1 (6 bases). Germline V gene lookup returns CDR1 MNHNS and CDR2 SASEGT. The V and J ends lost 6 bases and 9 bases respectively, with 15 bases between them. The CDR3 sequence is 13 residues long. CDR3 region: CASSTDSPGPQHF. In nucleotides, the CDR3 is TGTGCCAGCAGCACGGACAGCCCCGGGCCCCAGCATTTT.

The chain uses TRBV7-3 and TRBJ2-7; a weak D match, TRBD2 (5 bases). Germline CDR1 and CDR2: SGHTA and FQGTGA. Trimming shortened V by 0 bases and J by 4 bases, and 7 bases separated the two germline ends. The CDR3 contains 13 residues. The CDR3 loop reads CASSLTEGYEQYF. The CDR3 nucleotides read TGTGCCAGCAGCTTAACTGAGGGATACGAGCAGTACTTC.

V gene TRBV11-2 combines with J gene TRBJ2-6, with D tentatively TRBD2 (6 bases). V shed 3 bases and J shed 4 bases, with 10 bases lying between them. CDR3 length equals 15 residues. Germline CDR1 is SGHAT and CDR2 is FQNNGV. CDR3 amino acids: CASSLVGGGANVLTF. In DNA, the CDR3 is TGTGCCAGCAGCTTGGTGGGAGGCGGGGCCAACGTCCTGACTTTC.

This clonotype was counted ten times or more. V gene TRBV12-3 or TRBV12-4 combines with J gene TRBJ1-4; TRBD1 agrees at 8 bases. The ends lost 3 bases at V and 5 bases at J; junction bases unmatched: 14. The CDR3 contains 18 residues. In nucleotides, the CDR3 is TGTGCCAGCAGTTTTTTGAGGAACCCGGGACAGGAAAATGAAAAACTGTTTTTT. As protein: CASSFLRNPGQENEKLFF.

This clonotype came up many times. CDR3 amino acids: CASSEDNEAFF. CDR3 in DNA: TGTGCCAGCAGTGAAGACAATGAAGCTTTCTTT. The rearrangement links TRBV2 to TRBJ1-1; D is uncertain. Trimming removed 1 base from V and 7 bases from J, with 4 bases in between. The V gene's germline CDR1 is SNHLY and CDR2 FYNNEI. There are 11 residues in the CDR3.

This clonotype was observed a handful of times. A much larger clone lies a single base off, so this may be a read error. V usage is TRBV5-1 and J usage is TRBJ1-1; D not resolved. This CDR3 has 13 amino acids. CDR1 is SGHRS and CDR2 is YFSETQ in the germline V gene. For the CDR3, the DNA is TGCGCCAGCAGCTCGACGGTGAACACTGGAGCTTTCTTT. Its protein is CASSSTVNTGAFF.